Below, 25 T cell receptor beta chains from the same sample are listed, as sequenced in a study of blood T cell repertoires in COVID-19. The method was immunoSEQ multiplex PCR; TCRdb's version includes in-frame clones alone and lacks a portion of them. The sample yields a few hundred thousand clones, approximately 83% seen once. The source material was PBMCs or T cells enriched from blood (not recorded which). The receptor source for this set is a woman between 40 and 50 years old with acute COVID-19.

This rearrangement joins TRBV7-9 to TRBJ2-5; D perhaps matches TRBD1 (6 bases). Looked up from germline, CDR1 is SEHNR and CDR2 is FQNEAQ (reference sequence). The germline V and J ends were trimmed by 5 bases and 4 bases, with 14 bases remaining between them. The CDR3 length is 14 residues. DNA for the CDR3: TGTGCCAGCAGCCCCGGGCGGACAGCAGAGACCCAGTACTTC. Protein product: CASSPGRTAETQYF.

The chain is built from TRBV4-1 and TRBJ1-1, with TRBD1 as a possible D gene (6 bases). Germline values: CDR1 MGHRA, CDR2 YSYEKL. The CDR3 spans 16 residues. Trimming took off 2 bases at V and 5 bases at J, with 18 bases between the two ends. Written as DNA, the CDR3 is TGCGCCAGCAGCCAACCAAACAGGGCGCGGCGGACTGAAGCTTTCTTT. Its translation: CASSQPNRARRTEAFF.

The rearrangement joins TRBV7-8 to TRBJ1-5; tentative D call: TRBD1 (5 bases). Trimming stripped 4 bases from V and 5 bases from J, with 9 bases between. Germline-derived CDR1 and CDR2 are SGHVS and FQNEAQ. The CDR3 covers 13 residues. The CDR3 loop reads CASSSSGDQPQHF. In DNA form, the CDR3 reads TGTGCCAGCAGCTCTTCGGGGGATCAGCCCCAGCATTTT.

The CDR3 here is CASSYSLQGNYGYTF. CDR3 sequence (DNA): TGTGCCAGCAGTTACTCGCTCCAGGGGAACTATGGCTACACCTTC. J is TRBJ1-2 and V is TRBV6-5, with a weak D call TRBD1 (6 bases). The V end lost 0 bases, the J end lost 2 bases, and 10 bases lay between the germline ends. From germline, CDR1 is MNHEY and CDR2 SVGAGI. The CDR3 is made up of 15 amino acids.

This clone turned up a few times. The chain carries TRBV19 and TRBJ1-1; 8 positions agree with TRBD1. CDR3 length: 13 residues. With V trimmed by 3 bases and J by 7 bases, 4 bases remained unmatched. Germline V gene lookup returns CDR1 LNHDA and CDR2 SQIVND (reference sequence). This CDR3 reads CASSIGGQGEAFF. CDR3 nucleotide sequence: TGTGCCAGTAGTATTGGAGGACAGGGTGAAGCTTTCTTT.

This rearrangement joins TRBV5-1 to TRBJ2-7; tentatively, D is TRBD2 (5 bases). CDR3 length equals 15 residues. Trimming removed 2 bases at V and 0 bases at J, with 12 bases between. Germline values: CDR1 SGHRS, CDR2 YFSETQ. CDR3 protein: CASSLSEGLSYEQYF. Here the CDR3 DNA reads TGCGCCAGCAGCTTATCAGAGGGCCTCTCCTACGAGCAGTACTTC.

The gene calls are TRBV18 and TRBJ2-7; D is unresolved. The V end lost 3 bases, the J end lost 2 bases, and 8 bases lay between the germline ends. CDR3 length equals 13 residues. CDR1 and CDR2 (germline): KGHSH, LQKENI. The CDR3 nucleotides read TGTGCCAGCTCACCCCTCGAGACCTACGAGCAGTACTTC. It translates to CASSPLETYEQYF.

The chain carries TRBV6-1 and TRBJ2-5; D is unclear. This CDR3 region has 14 residues. Germline V gene lookup returns CDR1 MNHNS and CDR2 SASEGT. V was cut by 3 bases and J by 1 base, with 9 bases left in between. This chain's CDR3 is CASSDTVRQETQYF. CDR3 nucleotide sequence: TGTGCCAGCAGTGACACTGTGCGCCAAGAGACCCAGTACTTC.

The CDR3 DNA reads TGTGCCAGCAGCAGGACAGGCAATCAGCCCCAGCATTTT. Amino acid sequence: CASSRTGNQPQHF. The chain uses TRBV28 and TRBJ1-5; tentatively, D is TRBD1 (6 bases). The CDR3 has 13 amino acids. Germline lookup yields CDR1 MDHEN and CDR2 SYDVKM. Trimming pared 6 bases from V and 2 bases from J, leaving 8 bases between.

The V and J genes are TRBV7-9 and TRBJ2-7; TRBD2 agrees at 8 bases. The CDR3 loop spans 14 amino acids. Germline loops: CDR1 SEHNR, CDR2 FQNEAQ (reference sequence). The V gene end was trimmed by 5 bases and the J gene end by 4 bases; junction bases not matched to a gene: 7. The CDR3 DNA is TGTGCCAGCAGCGTGGACGGGAGGGTATACGAGCAGTACTTC. This gives the protein CASSVDGRVYEQYF. Based on the CDR3 plus reference TRBV7-9 and TRBJ2-7, the full variable domain is DTGVSQNPRHKITKRGQNVTFRCDPISEHNRLYWYRQTLGQGPEFLTYFQNEAQLEKSRLLSDRFSAERPKGSFSTLEIQRTEQGDSAMYLCASSVDGRVYEQYFGPGTRLTVT.

The rearrangement joins TRBV4-1 to TRBJ2-3, with D possibly matching TRBD1 (5 bases). CDR3 length: 13 residues. The germline V gene encodes CDR1 MGHRA and CDR2 YSYEKL. V was clipped by 1 base and J by 6 bases, with 8 bases between them. In nucleotides, the CDR3 is TGCGCCAGCAGCCAAGTTAGGGGTGATACGCAGTATTTT. Its translation is CASSQVRGDTQYF.

The chain couples TRBV28 to TRBJ1-4; D is possibly TRBD1 (6 bases). V was trimmed by 5 bases and J by 10 bases, leaving 14 bases between them. The CDR3 is made up of 13 amino acids. The germline CDR1 and CDR2 sequences are MDHEN and SYDVKM. In DNA, the CDR3 is TGTGCCAGCAGTCCGGGGGGCGTTGGAAAACTGTTTTTT. It encodes CASSPGGVGKLFF.

The chain combines TRBV9 with TRBJ2-7; 8 nucleotides match TRBD2. V lost 0 bases and J lost 5; bases outside the gene matches: 4. Germline CDR1 SGDLS, CDR2 YYNGEE. This CDR3 is built from 14 residues. CDR3 sequence: CASSVGAGENEQYF. In DNA form, the CDR3 reads TGTGCCAGCAGCGTAGGAGCGGGAGAAAACGAGCAGTACTTC.

J is TRBJ1-2 and V is TRBV4-1, with 8 nucleotides matching TRBD1. This CDR3 is built from 15 residues. V shed 1 base, J shed 4 bases, and the junction held 5 bases outside the gene matches. The V gene's germline CDR1 is MGHRA and CDR2 YSYEKL. DNA of the CDR3: TGCGCCAGCAGCCAAGTCGGGACAGGTGGCTATGGCTACACCTTC. Translating gives CASSQVGTGGYGYTF.

V gene TRBV24-1 combines with J gene TRBJ2-3; D remains ambiguous. Germline V gene sequence: CDR1 KGHDR, CDR2 SFDVKD. The CDR3 spans 14 residues. Trimming stripped 3 bases from V and 4 bases from J, with 10 bases between. The CDR3 DNA follows: TGTGCCACCAGTGATCCTAGTTCAGCAGATACGCAGTATTTT. It is translated as CATSDPSSADTQYF.

CDR3 sequence (DNA): TGTGCCAGCAGCTTCCTACACAGGGCCTCGGACACTGAAGCTTTCTTT. Amino acids: CASSFLHRASDTEAFF. This chain connects TRBV5-8 to TRBJ1-1; a possible D gene is TRBD1 (6 bases). The CDR3 loop spans 16 amino acids. With 2 bases removed from V and 3 bases from J, the gap between germline ends came to 17 bases. Germline loops: CDR1 SGHTS, CDR2 YDEGEE. Full variable domain (rest looked up from reference TRBV5-8 and TRBJ1-1): EAGVTQSPTHLIKTRGQQATLRCSPISGHTSVYWYQQALGLGLQFLLWYDEGEERNRGNFPPRFSGRQFPNYSSELNVNALELEDSALYLCASSFLHRASDTEAFFGQGTRLTVV.

The rearrangement links TRBV27 to TRBJ2-1, with 11 positions matching TRBD2. CDR3 length: 17 amino acids. The trim removed 5 bases at V and 6 bases at J, leaving 12 bases unmatched. Germline V CDR1 and CDR2: MNHEY, SMNVEV (reference sequence). The CDR3 DNA reads as TGTGCCAGCAGTGTAGCGGGAGGGCCTCCAGTTGGCAATGAGCAGTTCTTC. Its translation is CASSVAGGPPVGNEQFF.

The chain uses TRBV25-1 and TRBJ2-3; D is ambiguous. V lost 2 bases and J lost 2, with 14 bases in between. This CDR3 spans 16 amino acids. Germline loops: CDR1 MGHDK, CDR2 SYGVNS. The chain's CDR3 is CASSENVPRSTDTQYF. The CDR3 DNA sequence: TGTGCCAGCAGTGAAAATGTCCCCCGGTCCACAGATACGCAGTATTTT.

The genes are TRBV18 and TRBJ2-2; 7 positions match TRBD1. V lost 3 bases to trimming and J lost 0 bases; unmatched junction nucleotides: 1. The CDR3 consists of 15 residues. Germline V gene lookup returns CDR1 KGHSH and CDR2 LQKENI. The CDR3 sequence is CASSPGQSNTGELFF. The CDR3 coding sequence is TGTGCCAGCTCACCGGGACAGTCGAACACCGGGGAGCTGTTTTTT.

The chain links TRBV3-1 (or the pseudogene TRBV3-2) to TRBJ2-3; no firm D call. The V gene's germline CDR1 is LGHDT and CDR2 YNNKEL (reference sequence). V dropped 4 bases and J dropped 0 bases, with 11 bases sitting between them. This CDR3 region has 15 residues. The CDR3 is CASSPTSSSTDTQYF. The CDR3 DNA is TGTGCCAGCAGCCCGACATCCTCTAGCACAGATACGCAGTATTTT.

The J gene is TRBJ2-1, the V gene TRBV5-5; the D is unclear. Germline V gives CDR1 SGHKS, CDR2 YYEKEE (reference sequence). Trimming pared 4 bases from V and 5 bases from J, leaving 16 bases between. The CDR3 totals 15 residues. Here the CDR3 reads CASSEVAQVNNEQFF. CDR3 bases: TGTGCCAGCAGCGAAGTGGCTCAGGTAAACAATGAGCAGTTCTTC.

The chain couples TRBV5-1 to TRBJ2-3, with 9 bases identical to TRBD2. CDR1 and CDR2 from the germline V gene are SGHRS and YFSETQ. CDR3 length: 15 residues. V shed 6 bases and J 1 base; nucleotides not matched to a gene: 6. DNA of the CDR3: TGCGCCAGCACGCGGGAGGGCTCACGCACAGATACGCAGTATTTT. Translated: CASTREGSRTDTQYF.

V is TRBV14 and J is TRBJ2-3, with D tentatively TRBD1 (6 bases). Germline V gene data show CDR1 as SGHDN and CDR2 as FVKESK. The CDR3 loop spans 15 amino acids. V was cut by 3 bases and J by 6 bases, with 16 bases left in between. The CDR3 loop reads CASSHRLGGLDTQYF. The CDR3 nucleotides are TGTGCCAGCAGCCACCGCTTAGGGGGATTGGATACGCAGTATTTT.

The V gene is TRBV14, the J gene TRBJ2-3; 11 bases match TRBD2. In germline, CDR1 is SGHDN, CDR2 FVKESK. The CDR3 length is 13 residues. Germline trimming cut 5 bases from V and 14 bases from J; bases unmatched to any gene: 9. Here the CDR3 reads CASSKHWTSGWYF. CDR3 nucleotide sequence: TGTGCCAGCAGCAAACACTGGACTAGCGGGTGGTATTTT.

This chain connects TRBV7-9 to TRBJ1-2; no firm D call. The CDR3 sequence is 13 residues long. The germline V gene has CDR1 SEHNR and CDR2 FQNEAQ (reference sequence). V lost 3 bases and J lost 8, with 13 bases in between. The CDR3 coding sequence is TGTGCCAGCAGCTTTAATAGGAGAGGAGGCTACACCTTC. The encoded protein is CASSFNRRGGYTF. Filled out from reference TRBV7-9 and TRBJ1-2, the complete variable domain reads DTGVSQNPRHKITKRGQNVTFRCDPISEHNRLYWYRQTLGQGPEFLTYFQNEAQLEKSRLLSDRFSAERPKGSFSTLEIQRTEQGDSAMYLCASSFNRRGGYTFGSGTRLTVV.